The 29 T cell receptor beta chains given below trace back to one sample, sequenced in a study of preoperative IRX-2 immunotherapy in early breast cancer. Specified treatment: preoperative locoregional IRX-2 cytokine immunotherapy. Sequenced by immunoSEQ multiplex PCR; TCRdb stores in-frame clones only, minus some. Among about 25,000 clones listed, roughly four fifths were seen once. The sequenced sample was lymph node tissue, obtained after IRX-2 immunotherapy. These receptors were obtained from a human donor with breast cancer.

The J gene is TRBJ2-2, the V gene TRBV11-3; D is perhaps TRBD2 (6 bases). Germline V gene sequence: CDR1 SGHNT, CDR2 YENEEA. This CDR3 is 15 amino acids long. V was shortened by 5 bases and J by 10 bases, with 20 bases between the two germline ends. The CDR3 sequence is CASSLGQEGMEELFF. In DNA form, the CDR3 reads TGTGCCAGCAGCCTAGGTCAGGAGGGCATGGAGGAGCTGTTTTTT.

This clone has more than one count but fewer than ten. Written as DNA, the CDR3 is TGTGCCAGCAGTCCCCAGGGGACTGAAGCTTTCTTT. Amino acids: CASSPQGTEAFF. This chain links TRBV6-8 with TRBJ1-1; possible D gene TRBD1, 6 bases. The CDR3 covers 12 residues. V gave up 5 bases and J gave up 5 bases, with 9 bases separating them. Germline V gene data show CDR1 as MNHGY and CDR2 as SAAAGT.

This clone was observed a few times. The chain links TRBV6-8 to TRBJ2-2, with a weak D call TRBD2 (6 bases). The CDR3 contains 17 residues. V was shortened by 0 bases and J by 2 bases, with 13 bases between the two germline ends. Germline V lookup: CDR1 MNHGY, CDR2 SAAAGT. In DNA form, the CDR3 reads TGTGCCAGCAGTTACTCGACGGGCGGGGATAACACCGGGGAGCTGTTTTTT. This translates into CASSYSTGGDNTGELFF.

The gene calls are TRBV11-3 and TRBJ2-3; no clear D gene. Per the germline V gene, CDR1 is SGHNT and CDR2 is YENEEA. This CDR3 is built from 15 residues. V shed 5 bases and J shed 2 bases, with 14 bases lying between them. The CDR3 sequence: CASSPVNYYTDTQYF. DNA for the CDR3: TGTGCCAGCAGCCCGGTAAACTACTACACAGATACGCAGTATTTT.

This clone was detected only a few times. The J gene is TRBJ1-1, the V gene TRBV6-8, with TRBD1 as a possible D gene (6 bases). CDR3 size: 14 residues. Germline loops: CDR1 MNHGY, CDR2 SAAAGT. V was pared by 5 bases and J by 3 bases, with 13 bases between. The CDR3 sequence is CASSARGRYTEAFF. The CDR3 DNA reads TGTGCCAGCAGTGCCAGGGGTAGGTACACTGAAGCTTTCTTT.

J is TRBJ1-3 and V is TRBV5-1, with D hard to call. Trimming stripped 0 bases from V and 2 bases from J, with 9 bases between. Germline V gene data show CDR1 as SGHRS and CDR2 as YFSETQ. This CDR3 contains 15 residues. As DNA, the CDR3 is TGCGCCAGCAGCTTGGATGGGGTAGCTGGAAACACCATATATTTT. Translated: CASSLDGVAGNTIYF.

This chain uses TRBV4-1 with TRBJ1-5, with TRBD1 matching over 7 bases. CDR1 MGHRA and CDR2 YSYEKL come from the germline V gene. Unmatched junction bases numbered 11, after V lost 4 bases and J lost 2 bases. CDR3 length: 17 residues. CDR3 DNA sequence: TGCGCCAGCAGCCGATACCACAGGGGTTCGGGCAATCAGCCCCAGCATTTT. It yields the protein CASSRYHRGSGNQPQHF.

The rearrangement links TRBV11-3 to TRBJ2-5, with 7 positions matching TRBD1. The CDR3 spans 17 residues. The V gene end was trimmed by 3 bases and the J gene end by 1 base; junction bases not matched to a gene: 11. CDR1 and CDR2 from the germline V gene are SGHNT and YENEEA. CDR3 sequence reads: CASSLLFGTDIQETQYF. CDR3 nucleotides: TGTGCCAGCAGCTTGTTGTTCGGGACAGACATCCAAGAGACCCAGTACTTC.

The chain employs TRBV18 and TRBJ2-7; 10 bases are a match to TRBD1. Germline values: CDR1 KGHSH, CDR2 LQKENI. This CDR3 has 15 residues. V was clipped by 3 bases and J by 4 bases; unmatched bases: 6. CDR3 nucleotides: TGTGCCAGCTCACCCCGGACAGGGGGATCTTACGAGCAGTACGTC. It specifies CASSPRTGGSYEQYV.

This clone has a single count. V and J are TRBV18 and TRBJ1-4; TRBD1 matches at 12 bases. The CDR3 is 16 amino acids. J was trimmed by 6 bases and V by 4 bases; bases with no gene match: 6. Germline assignment: CDR1 KGHSH and CDR2 LQKENI. The CDR3, as DNA: TGTGCCAGCTCACGCGGGACAGGGGGCCTGGATGAAAAACTGTTTTTT. This translates into CASSRGTGGLDEKLFF. The entire variable domain, with the rest obtained from reference TRBV18 and TRBJ1-4, is as follows: NAGVMQNPRHLVRRRGQEARLRCSPMKGHSHVYWYRQLPEEGLKFMVYLQKENIIDESGMPKERFSAEFPKEGPSILRIQQVVRGDSAAYFCASSRGTGGLDEKLFFGSGTQLSVL.

The V call is TRBV18, the J call TRBJ1-6; 8 positions agree with TRBD1. This CDR3 has 17 residues. The ends lost 1 base at V and 10 bases at J; junction bases unmatched: 12. The germline CDR1 and CDR2 sequences are KGHSH and LQKENI. DNA for the CDR3: TGTGCCAGCTCACCACTGCGGACGGGGACAGGAGGATCACCCCTCCACTTT. It codes for CASSPLRTGTGGSPLHF.

The chain links TRBV15 to TRBJ2-7; 10 nucleotides align to TRBD2. There are 17 residues in the CDR3. V was clipped by 2 bases and J by 6 bases; unmatched bases: 13. The germline V gene encodes CDR1 LNHNV and CDR2 YYDKDF (reference sequence). The CDR3 is CATSRPGGQRGGREQYF. The CDR3 coding sequence is TGTGCCACCAGCAGACCCGGTGGGCAGCGGGGGGGCCGCGAGCAGTACTTC.

The V call is TRBV29-1, the J call TRBJ2-1, with D perhaps TRBD1 or TRBD2 (5 bases each). Germline V gene data show CDR1 as SQVTM and CDR2 as ANQGSEA. The CDR3 runs to 13 residues. Trimming shortened V by 7 bases and J by 4 bases, and 14 bases separated the two germline ends. DNA for the CDR3: TGCAGCGGGGGACCGACTGATTACAATGAGCAGTTCTTC. Translating it yields CSGGPTDYNEQFF.

The CDR3 nucleotides read TGCGCCAGCAGCCCCCACTCGGACTCCAGTGGTGAGCAGTTCTTC. Translated, it gives CASSPHSDSSGEQFF. The chain joins TRBV23-1 to TRBJ2-1, with D possibly matching TRBD2 (5 bases). TRBV23-1 is reported as an ORF; its role is uncertain. V was shortened by 6 bases and J by 9 bases, with 21 bases between the two germline ends. The CDR3 covers 15 residues.

This chain's CDR3 is CASEGLADNEQFF. CDR3 in DNA: TGTGCCAGCGAGGGACTAGCGGACAATGAGCAGTTCTTC. The genes are TRBV10-3 and TRBJ2-1, with 11 bases identical to TRBD2. V gave up 10 bases and J gave up 5 bases; unmatched junction bases: 4. CDR1 and CDR2 from the germline V gene are ENHRY and SYGVKD. The CDR3 contains 13 residues.

This chain uses TRBV12-5 with TRBJ1-2; 9 nucleotides align to TRBD1. The CDR3 contains 13 residues. Germline loops: CDR1 LGHNT, CDR2 FRNRAP. The CDR3 spells CATRTGEAYGYTF. The CDR3 bases are TGTGCCACCCGGACAGGGGAAGCCTATGGCTACACCTTC.

J is TRBJ1-2 and V is TRBV19; D gene unclear. This CDR3 comprises 15 residues. Germline-derived CDR1 and CDR2 are LNHDA and SQIVND (reference sequence). V lost 0 bases and J lost 2, with 10 bases in between. CDR3 bases: TGTGCCAGTAGTATAGATCAGTCGTTCAACTATGGCTACACCTTC. It is translated as CASSIDQSFNYGYTF.

The chain joins TRBV28 to TRBJ2-5; D may correspond to TRBD1 or TRBD2 (5 bases each). Trimming took off 6 bases at V and 4 bases at J, with 18 bases between the two ends. The germline V gene has CDR1 MDHEN and CDR2 SYDVKM. The CDR3 has 15 residues. CDR3 nucleotides: TGTGCCAGCAGCACCGGGACCAGTCGCCGAGAGACCCAGTACTTC. It yields the protein CASSTGTSRRETQYF.

A note on this clone: This same CDR3 is encoded by further DNA sequences in the sample. J is TRBJ2-2 and V is TRBV15; D gene uncertain. Germline V CDR1 and CDR2: LNHNV, YYDKDF (reference sequence). This CDR3 has 14 residues. The V and J ends lost 1 base and 4 bases respectively, with 7 bases between them. The CDR3 bases are TGTGCCACCAGCAGAGGGTCCGGCACCGGGGAGCTGTTTTTT. Translation gives CATSRGSGTGELFF.

This clone was detected only once. The V gene is TRBV11-3, the J gene TRBJ1-2; no firm D call. The CDR3 sequence is 14 residues long. With 5 bases removed from V and 5 bases from J, the gap between germline ends came to 15 bases. Germline CDR1 reads SGHNT; CDR2 reads YENEEA. The CDR3 DNA sequence: TGTGCCAGCAGCCAAGCCCAGGTCGGGTATGGCTACACCTTC. It translates to CASSQAQVGYGYTF.

The chain links TRBV18 to TRBJ1-3, with 10 positions matching TRBD1. The J segment lost 0 bases and the V segment lost 6 bases, leaving 5 bases of the junction unmatched. The length of the CDR3 is 16 residues. Per germline, CDR1 KGHSH and CDR2 LQKENI. CDR3 amino acids: CASSQRTGGSGNTIYF. In DNA, the CDR3 is TGTGCCAGCTCCCAACGGACAGGGGGCTCTGGAAACACCATATATTTT. Together with reference TRBV18 and TRBJ1-3, the CDR3 gives the full variable domain: NAGVMQNPRHLVRRRGQEARLRCSPMKGHSHVYWYRQLPEEGLKFMVYLQKENIIDESGMPKERFSAEFPKEGPSILRIQQVVRGDSAAYFCASSQRTGGSGNTIYFGEGSWLTVV.

This clone was observed a few times. V gene TRBV9 combines with J gene TRBJ1-4; 12 bases fit TRBD1. The ends lost 0 bases at V and 6 bases at J; junction bases unmatched: 0. CDR3 size: 15 residues. Germline lookup yields CDR1 SGDLS and CDR2 YYNGEE. The chain's CDR3 is CASSVGDRGHEKLFF. The CDR3 DNA reads as TGTGCCAGCAGCGTAGGGGACAGGGGGCATGAAAAACTGTTTTTT.

The V and J genes are TRBV6-7 and TRBJ1-3; no clear D. TRBV6-7 carries the ORF label, with uncertain function. The germline V and J ends were trimmed by 5 bases and 0 bases, with 8 bases remaining between them. The CDR3 loop spans 14 amino acids. CDR3 residues: CASSEPASGNTIYF. The CDR3 nucleotides are TGTGCCAGCAGTGAACCAGCCTCTGGAAACACCATATATTTT.

The V call is TRBV19, the J call TRBJ2-5; TRBD2 is a possible D gene (6 bases). V gave up 5 bases and J gave up 0 bases, with 7 bases separating them. Germline V gene lookup returns CDR1 LNHDA and CDR2 SQIVND (reference sequence). The CDR3 is 13 residues long. CDR3 nucleotide sequence: TGTGCCAGTAGTCGGGAGAACCAAGAGACCCAGTACTTC. Its protein product is CASSRENQETQYF. Combining the CDR3 with reference TRBV19 and TRBJ2-5 gives the whole variable domain DGGITQSPKYLFRKEGQNVTLSCEQNLNHDAMYWYRQDPGQGLRLIYYSQIVNDFQKGDIAEGYSVSREKKESFPLTVTSAQKNPTAFYLCASSRENQETQYFGPGTRLLVL.

This chain joins TRBV6-8 and TRBJ1-2; D remains ambiguous. Germline V lookup: CDR1 MNHGY, CDR2 SAAAGT. V lost 0 bases, J lost 5 bases, and 13 bases lay in between. CDR3 size: 15 residues. The CDR3 is CASSYSNAGLYGYTF. The CDR3 bases are TGTGCCAGCAGTTACTCGAACGCCGGTCTATATGGCTACACCTTC.

This chain joins TRBV29-1 and TRBJ1-2, with 9 nucleotides matching TRBD1. The CDR3 is 12 amino acids. J was trimmed by 8 bases and V by 7 bases; bases with no gene match: 8. CDR1 and CDR2 (germline): SQVTM, ANQGSEA. CDR3 bases: TGCAGCGACGGATGGACAGGGGAAGGCTACACCTTC. The encoded protein is CSDGWTGEGYTF.

The chain combines TRBV19 with TRBJ1-2, with D unclear. This CDR3 region has 14 residues. V was clipped by 1 base and J by 3 bases, with 9 bases between them. The germline V gene encodes CDR1 LNHDA and CDR2 SQIVND (reference sequence). CDR3 amino acids: CASSIGVGYYGYTF. Here the CDR3 DNA reads TGTGCCAGTAGTATAGGGGTAGGTTACTATGGCTACACCTTC. Combining the CDR3 with reference TRBV19 and TRBJ1-2 gives the whole variable domain DGGITQSPKYLFRKEGQNVTLSCEQNLNHDAMYWYRQDPGQGLRLIYYSQIVNDFQKGDIAEGYSVSREKKESFPLTVTSAQKNPTAFYLCASSIGVGYYGYTFGSGTRLTVV.

This sequence joins TRBV28 and TRBJ2-7; TRBD1 is a possible D gene (6 bases). Germline lookup yields CDR1 MDHEN and CDR2 SYDVKM. The CDR3 extends over 15 amino acids. V lost 5 bases, J lost 0 bases, and 14 bases lay in between. CDR3 sequence: CASSRSRGSSYEQYV. The DNA for the CDR3 is TGTGCCAGCAGTCGGAGCAGGGGAAGCTCCTACGAGCAGTACGTC.

CDR3 nucleotides: TGTGCCAGCAGTTATATCACCGGGGAGCTGTTTTTT. This encodes CASSYITGELFF. The chain combines TRBV6-8 with TRBJ2-2; D gene uncertain. Trimming removed 3 bases at V and 4 bases at J, with 3 bases between. This CDR3 contains 12 residues. The V gene's germline CDR1 is MNHGY and CDR2 SAAAGT.